The 20 T cell receptor beta chains listed next were all sequenced from one sample in a study of neurological immune-mediated disorders. TCRdb reprocessed the 5' RACE reads with MiXCR, giving one entry per CDR3 protein. The top ten clones hold around 5.8% of a sample with fewer than 85,000 distinct CDR3 sequences, approximately 4.3% of them seen once. Time point in this sample: longitudinal time-point 3. The sequenced sample consisted of PBMCs. These receptors were taken from a woman in her sixties with multiple sclerosis.

This clonotype was detected many times. The chain is built from TRBV7-8 and TRBJ1-5, with 9 bases fitting TRBD1. Trimming removed 5 bases from V and 14 bases from J; junction bases left unmatched: 10. In germline, CDR1 is SGHVS, CDR2 FQNEAQ. There are 13 residues in the CDR3. Here the CDR3 DNA reads TGTGCCAGCAGCCCAGAGGGGGACAGGGAAGAGCATTTT. This sequence encodes CASSPEGDREEHF.

On this clonotype itself: A much larger clonotype is one base distant, so this may be a read error. The genes are TRBV5-6 and TRBJ1-2, with 7 bases aligning to TRBD1. J was trimmed by 7 bases and V by 2 bases; bases with no gene match: 5. The CDR3 is made up of 13 amino acids. CDR1 and CDR2 (germline): SGHDT, YYEEEE. Written as DNA, the CDR3 is TGTGCCAGCAGCTTAAAGGGGGCTGCTGGCTACACCTTC. This encodes CASSLKGAAGYTF.

This clonotype showed up many times. The rearrangement joins TRBV5-1 to TRBJ2-7, with a possible D match to TRBD1 (7 bases). CDR1 SGHRS and CDR2 YFSETQ come from the germline V gene. Trimming pared 7 bases from V and 2 bases from J, leaving 16 bases between. This CDR3 is built from 14 residues. CDR3 residues: CASGTQGGTYEQYF. The CDR3 nucleotides are TGCGCCAGCGGGACCCAGGGGGGCACCTACGAGCAGTACTTC.

This clonotype was counted ten times or more. The rearrangement links TRBV20-1 to TRBJ2-5, with no clear D. V was pared by 3 bases and J by 4 bases, with 12 bases between. The CDR3 covers 13 residues. CDR1 is DFQATT, CDR2 SNEGSKA, per germline (reference sequence). The CDR3 loop is CSASPSVGETQYF. The CDR3 DNA sequence: TGCAGTGCTAGCCCCTCGGTTGGAGAGACCCAGTACTTC.

This clonotype showed up many times. V usage is TRBV29-1 and J usage is TRBJ2-5; D might be TRBD2 (6 bases). The CDR3 loop spans 12 amino acids. The V and J ends lost 4 bases and 5 bases respectively, with 11 bases between them. Germline values: CDR1 SQVTM, CDR2 ANQGSEA. CDR3 in DNA: TGCAGCGTTGTGGAGGGGTCGGAGACCCAGTACTTC. Translating it yields CSVVEGSETQYF.

The sample holds many counts of this clonotype. CDR3 sequence (DNA): TGCAGTGCTAGAGTTAGGCTGGGGGGCTACACCTTC. Its translation is CSARVRLGGYTF. The chain combines TRBV20-1 with TRBJ1-2; D uncertain. The CDR3 totals 12 residues. Germline CDR1 is DFQATT and CDR2 is SNEGSKA (reference sequence). Trimming removed 1 base at V and 8 bases at J, with 11 bases between.

This clonotype appeared many times. The chain is built from TRBV20-1 and TRBJ1-1; possible D gene TRBD1, 5 bases. Germline CDR1 and CDR2: DFQATT and SNEGSKA (reference sequence). Trimming left V 3 bases short and J 10 bases short, with 18 bases between. The length of the CDR3 is 13 residues. The CDR3 nucleotides read TGCAGTGCTAGGGTTCGTGGGCAGGGAACAGCTTTCTTT. This codes for CSARVRGQGTAFF.

This clonotype was recorded many times. The CDR3 DNA reads TGTGCCAGCAGCTCCGAGGGGCCCCGCAGCACTGAAGCTTTCTTT. Translation: CASSSEGPRSTEAFF. V usage is TRBV3-1 and J usage is TRBJ1-1; D might be TRBD1 (5 bases). Germline V lookup: CDR1 LGHDT, CDR2 YNNKEL (reference sequence). V shed 5 bases and J shed 4 bases, with 17 bases lying between them. This CDR3 is built from 15 residues. The full variable domain, completed using reference TRBV3-1 and TRBJ1-1, is DTAVSQTPKYLVTQMGNDKSIKCEQNLGHDTMYWYKQDSKKFLKIMFSYNNKELIINETVPNRFSPKSPDKAHLNLHINSLELGDSAVYFCASSSEGPRSTEAFFGQGTRLTVV.

The table lists this clonotype with many counts. The chain's CDR3 is CAISGTPRGGAGGELFF. The CDR3 nucleotides read TGTGCCATCAGCGGAACCCCGCGAGGGGGCGCGGGCGGGGAGCTGTTTTTT. J is TRBJ2-2 and V is TRBV10-3; 7 positions match TRBD1. The germline V gene encodes CDR1 ENHRY and CDR2 SYGVKD. The CDR3 covers 17 residues. The trim removed 6 bases at V and 7 bases at J, leaving 17 bases unmatched.

At least ten counts were recorded for this clonotype. This sequence joins TRBV12-3 or TRBV12-4 and TRBJ2-2, with TRBD2 matching over 7 bases. The V gene end was trimmed by 7 bases and the J gene end by 5 bases; junction bases not matched to a gene: 10. The CDR3 consists of 15 residues. The CDR3 sequence is CASTQLAPGTGELFF. In DNA form, the CDR3 reads TGTGCCAGCACCCAACTAGCGCCTGGGACCGGGGAGCTGTTTTTT.

There are many counts of this clonotype. The chain combines TRBV5-1 with TRBJ2-3, with 8 bases lining up with TRBD1. Germline CDR1 reads SGHRS; CDR2 reads YFSETQ. V lost 0 bases to trimming and J lost 0 bases; unmatched junction nucleotides: 0. This CDR3 spans 15 amino acids. The DNA of the CDR3 is TGCGCCAGCAGCTTGGGGGACAGGAGCACAGATACGCAGTATTTT. Translation gives CASSLGDRSTDTQYF.

The chain recombines TRBV5-5 with TRBJ2-2, with D perhaps TRBD2 (6 bases). V was clipped by 1 base and J by 4 bases, with 11 bases between them. CDR1 is SGHKS, CDR2 YYEKEE, per germline (reference sequence). This CDR3 spans 15 amino acids. CDR3: CASSLYSGVTGELFF. The DNA for the CDR3 is TGTGCCAGCAGCTTGTATAGCGGAGTCACCGGGGAGCTGTTTTTT.

This clonotype was counted many times. V is TRBV9 and J is TRBJ1-3; D not certain. V shed 2 bases and J shed 0 bases, with 9 bases lying between them. Germline CDR1 SGDLS, CDR2 YYNGEE. This CDR3 has 15 amino acids. CDR3 loop: CASSVTASSGNTIYF. The CDR3 nucleotides are TGTGCCAGCAGCGTCACGGCGAGCTCTGGAAACACCATATATTTT.

There are many counts of this clonotype. The rearrangement joins TRBV20-1 to TRBJ2-4; TRBD1 agrees at 9 bases. Germline assignment: CDR1 DFQATT and CDR2 SNEGSKA (reference sequence). V shed 4 bases and J 1 base; nucleotides not matched to a gene: 8. The CDR3 covers 16 residues. This chain's CDR3 is CSANSAGTGAKNIQYF. In nucleotides, the CDR3 is TGCAGTGCTAATTCAGCCGGGACAGGGGCCAAAAACATTCAGTACTTC.

This clonotype showed up many times. This chain uses TRBV12-3 or TRBV12-4 with TRBJ2-6; D unclear. The length of the CDR3 is 14 residues. Trimming cost V 5 bases and J 4 bases, with 9 bases left between them. The CDR3 loop is CASSTRSGANVLTF. The CDR3 nucleotides read TGTGCCAGCAGTACACGGTCCGGGGCCAACGTCCTGACTTTC.

In this sample, this clonotype turned up many times. The rearrangement joins TRBV7-9 to TRBJ1-4; no firm D call. The CDR3 has 15 amino acids. Germline V gene data show CDR1 as SEHNR and CDR2 as FQNEAQ (reference sequence). With 1 base removed from V and 2 bases from J, the gap between germline ends came to 8 bases. The CDR3 nucleotides are TGTGCCAGCAGCTTAGGCCCCCCTACTAATGAAAAACTGTTTTTT. This gives the protein CASSLGPPTNEKLFF.

Many counts were recorded for this clonotype. CDR3 coding DNA: TGTGCCAGCAGCTCCAGGACAGGGACAGAGACCCAGTACTTC. This sequence encodes CASSSRTGTETQYF. The V gene is TRBV7-8, the J gene TRBJ2-5; 8 nucleotides match TRBD1. The CDR3 consists of 14 residues. V lost 4 bases and J lost 4; bases outside the gene matches: 5. The germline V gene has CDR1 SGHVS and CDR2 FQNEAQ.

This clonotype was detected ten times or more. The J gene is TRBJ2-7, the V gene TRBV5-1, with 10 positions matching TRBD1. The CDR3 is 14 amino acids. Germline V lookup: CDR1 SGHRS, CDR2 YFSETQ. Trimming cost V 2 bases and J 2 bases; bases outside gene matches: 1. The CDR3 DNA follows: TGCGCCAGCAGCTTCGACAGGGGGCCCTACGAGCAGTACTTC. This encodes CASSFDRGPYEQYF.

The table lists this clonotype with many counts. This chain uses TRBV15 with TRBJ2-1; a possible D gene is TRBD2 (6 bases). V lost 6 bases and J 9 bases, leaving 12 bases between the germline ends. The germline CDR1 and CDR2 sequences are LNHNV and YYDKDF (reference sequence). The CDR3 runs 12 residues. The CDR3 spells CATSDGGSEQFF. In DNA form, the CDR3 reads TGTGCCACCAGTGACGGGGGTTCTGAGCAGTTCTTC. Using reference TRBV15 and TRBJ2-1 for the parts outside the CDR3, the full variable domain is DAMVIQNPRYQVTQFGKPVTLSCSQTLNHNVMYWYQQKSSQAPKLLFHYYDKDFNNEADTPDNFQSRRPNTSFCFLDIRSPGLGDTAMYLCATSDGGSEQFFGPGTRLTVL.

This clonotype was detected ten times or more. The chain carries TRBV27 and TRBJ2-3; 7 bases agree with TRBD2. This CDR3 has 17 residues. CDR1 and CDR2 from the germline V gene are MNHEY and SMNVEV (reference sequence). Losses at the gene ends were 4 bases for V and 5 bases for J; bases not matched to a gene: 15. For the CDR3, the DNA is TGTGCCAGCAGTTCTGCAAAACTAGCGTGGGTAAGAGATACGCAGTATTTT. It codes for CASSSAKLAWVRDTQYF.